Listed below are T cell receptor beta chains from one sample, sequenced in a study of blood T cell repertoires in COVID-19. The table came from immunoSEQ multiplex PCR; TCRdb's copy has only in-frame clones and leaves some out. The sample holds about 70,000 clones, approximately 80% seen once. Sequences were obtained from peripheral blood. The receptor set was obtained from a woman aged 70-85 years with acute or convalescent COVID-19. Each CDR3 is given with its conserved first and last residue. Each record gives: clone size, J gene, D gene, V gene, CDR3 protein, CDR3 DNA. The D gene is left open where the match is weak. Some rows mark clone size as missing; the rest say once, few, many or name a class of expanded clone.

abundance: .
j_gene: TRBJ1-2
d_gene: .
v_gene: TRBV4-2
CDR3aa: CASSQREGYTF
CDR3nt: TGTGCCAGCAGCCAGAGAGAAGGCTACACCTTC

abundance: .
j_gene: TRBJ2-5
d_gene: .
v_gene: TRBV21-1
CDR3aa: CASSKGSRASGKKETQYF
CDR3nt: TGTGCCAGCAGCAAAGGGTCGAGGGCTAGCGGGAAGAAGGAGACCCAGTACTTC

abundance: .
j_gene: TRBJ1-2
d_gene: .
v_gene: TRBV28
CDR3aa: CASSFGALNYGYTF
CDR3nt: TGTGCCAGCAGTTTTGGCGCACTAAACTATGGCTACACCTTC

abundance: .
j_gene: TRBJ1-1
d_gene: TRBD1
v_gene: TRBV12-5
CDR3aa: CASGQGQPEIEAFF
CDR3nt: TGTGCTAGTGGTCAGGGACAGCCGGAGATTGAAGCTTTCTTT

abundance: .
j_gene: TRBJ1-1
d_gene: TRBD1
v_gene: TRBV29-1
CDR3aa: CSVSLFQGVPMNTEAFF
CDR3nt: TGCAGCGTTTCCCTCTTCCAGGGGGTGCCCATGAACACTGAAGCTTTCTTT

abundance: .
j_gene: TRBJ1-5
d_gene: .
v_gene: TRBV7-6
CDR3aa: CASSPQGGNQPQHF
CDR3nt: TGTGCCAGCAGCCCACAGGGAGGCAATCAGCCCCAGCATTTT

abundance: .
j_gene: TRBJ1-2
d_gene: .
v_gene: TRBV6-5
CDR3aa: CASSYSGLSYGYTF
CDR3nt: TGTGCCAGCAGTTACTCGGGGCTTTCCTATGGCTACACCTTC

abundance: .
j_gene: TRBJ1-1
d_gene: TRBD1
v_gene: TRBV12-3/TRBV12-4
CDR3aa: CASSIRGFHEAFF
CDR3nt: TGTGCCAGCAGCATCAGGGGGTTCCATGAAGCTTTCTTT

abundance: .
j_gene: TRBJ1-2
d_gene: .
v_gene: TRBV12-3/TRBV12-4
CDR3aa: CASSPDSLYGYTF
CDR3nt: TGTGCCAGCAGTCCGGACAGCCTCTATGGCTACACCTTC

abundance: .
j_gene: TRBJ2-1
d_gene: TRBD2
v_gene: TRBV7-7
CDR3aa: CASSLELAGNNEQFF
CDR3nt: TGTGCCAGCAGCTTAGAACTAGCGGGGAACAATGAGCAGTTCTTC

abundance: .
j_gene: TRBJ1-4
d_gene: .
v_gene: TRBV28
CDR3aa: CASSPDGGNGKLFF
CDR3nt: TGTGCCAGCAGTCCCGACGGCGGTAATGGAAAACTGTTTTTT

abundance: .
j_gene: TRBJ1-5
d_gene: .
v_gene: TRBV28
CDR3aa: CASRTIPGGNQPQHF
CDR3nt: TGTGCCAGCAGAACGATCCCAGGGGGCAATCAGCCCCAGCATTTT

abundance: once
j_gene: TRBJ2-1
d_gene: .
v_gene: TRBV5-1
CDR3aa: CASSLVGPNEQFF
CDR3nt: TGCGCCAGCAGCTTGGTCGGTCCCAATGAGCAGTTCTTC

abundance: once
j_gene: TRBJ2-1
d_gene: .
v_gene: TRBV19
CDR3aa: CASSIGDSRGNEQFF
CDR3nt: TGTGCCAGTAGTATAGGGGACTCCAGGGGGAATGAGCAGTTCTTC

abundance: .
j_gene: TRBJ1-2
d_gene: .
v_gene: TRBV7-3
CDR3aa: CASSPRGGTEGGYTF
CDR3nt: TGTGCCAGCAGCCCCCGGGGGGGGACGGAAGGTGGCTACACCTTC

abundance: .
j_gene: TRBJ1-3
d_gene: .
v_gene: TRBV11-2
CDR3aa: CASSPRGTISGNTIYF
CDR3nt: TGTGCCAGCAGCCCTAGAGGGACAATCTCTGGAAACACCATATATTTT

abundance: .
j_gene: TRBJ2-7
d_gene: TRBD2
v_gene: TRBV3-1/TRBV3-2
CDR3aa: CASSPLPSGTYEQYF
CDR3nt: TGTGCCAGCAGCCCCCTTCCTAGCGGGACCTACGAGCAGTACTTC

abundance: .
j_gene: TRBJ2-4
d_gene: TRBD2
v_gene: TRBV14
CDR3aa: CASSQDGTAGLAGGHIDIQYF
CDR3nt: TGTGCCAGCAGCCAAGACGGTACCGCCGGACTAGCGGGAGGTCATATAGACATTCAGTACTTC

abundance: .
j_gene: TRBJ2-1
d_gene: .
v_gene: TRBV18
CDR3aa: CASSLLLGGEQFF
CDR3nt: TGTGCCAGCTCACTACTACTAGGAGGGGAGCAGTTCTTC

abundance: .
j_gene: TRBJ1-2
d_gene: TRBD1
v_gene: TRBV28
CDR3aa: CASSTGTGSIGYTF
CDR3nt: TGTGCCAGCAGCACCGGGACAGGGTCAATTGGCTACACCTTC

abundance: .
j_gene: TRBJ1-6
d_gene: TRBD1
v_gene: TRBV2
CDR3aa: CASRAWTGGNSPLHF
CDR3nt: TGTGCCAGCAGGGCCTGGACAGGGGGTAATTCACCCCTCCACTTT

abundance: .
j_gene: TRBJ2-7
d_gene: TRBD2
v_gene: TRBV28
CDR3aa: CASSFSAGGAEQYF
CDR3nt: TGTGCCAGCAGCTTCTCGGCGGGAGGGGCCGAGCAGTACTTC

abundance: .
j_gene: TRBJ2-1
d_gene: .
v_gene: TRBV2
CDR3aa: CASRGTSYSYNEQFF
CDR3nt: TGTGCCAGCAGGGGTACTAGCTACTCCTACAATGAGCAGTTCTTC